Sequencing of this T cell receptor beta chain was carried out in a study of CD8+CD57+ T cells in acquired aplastic anemia. For the study at large: The mean DNA yield obtained from sorted CD4+ and CD8+ cells came to roughly 3 ug.

All sequencing subjects had displayed CD8+CD57+ cell expansion on flow cytometry. Trimming removed 3 bases from V and 5 bases from J, with 13 bases in between. CDR3 length: 14 amino acids. Germline-derived CDR1 and CDR2 are LNHDA and SQIVND (reference sequence). Genomic DNA was employed as the template in profiling TCR beta VDJ and CDR3. Each CDR3 protein is one row after TCRdb ran MiXCR on the reads. This sample has roughly 220,000 distinct CDR3 sequences, with approximately 65% found just once. This TCR was sampled from a human donor with aplastic anemia. This rearrangement joins TRBV19 to TRBJ1-1; D ambiguous. Input material: sorted CD4+, CD8+, or CD8+CD57+ T cells (not recorded which) from PBMCs. The CDR3 reads CASSIVRGDTEAFF. CDR3 nucleotides: TGTGCCAGTAGTATCGTTCGTGGAGATACTGAAGCTTTCTTT.